These T cell receptor beta chains were read from a single sample in a study of shared clonotypes between healthy human individuals. Profiling relied on immunoSEQ multiplex PCR, and the TCRdb table lists in-frame clones only, not all of them. The sample comprises around 2.1 million clones, about 92% of which are singletons, and roughly 1.8% rests with the top ten. Sequenced sample: naive CD8+ T cells from PBMCs. Receptors originate from a man younger than 35 in good health. Some clones in this sample may be carry-over from other donors' samples. Both conserved end residues are part of each CDR3. Fields, in order: CDR3 length, V gene, D gene, clone size, J gene, CDR3 DNA, CDR3 protein. D genes are given only for firm matches. Not all rows give a size; the values are once, few, many and, for expanded clones, a class.

>12|TRBV7-9|-|-|TRBJ1-5
TGTGCCAGCAGCCCCGCCAATCAGCCCCAGCATTTT
CASSPANQPQHF
>16|TRBV15|-|-|TRBJ2-2
TGTGCCACCAGCAGAGCGAGCGGATCGAACACCGGGGAGCTGTTTTTT
CATSRASGSNTGELFF
>13|TRBV27|-|-|TRBJ2-7
TGTGCCAGCAGTTTATCTGGGCCGTACGAGCAGTACTTC
CASSLSGPYEQYF
>18|TRBV11-3|TRBD2|-|TRBJ2-3
TGTGCCAGCAGCTTAGGAAGTCGGGGCGGGAGGGCCCAGGATACGCAGTATTTT
CASSLGSRGGRAQDTQYF
>14|TRBV7-9|-|few|TRBJ2-1
TGTGCCAGCAGCTTGATAGAGACCTACAATGAGCAGTTCTTC
CASSLIETYNEQFF
>17|TRBV5-5|-|-|TRBJ2-4
TGTGCCAGCAGCTTGGACGGACAGCCTTTAGCCAAAAACATTCAGTACTTC
CASSLDGQPLAKNIQYF
>13|TRBV9|-|-|TRBJ1-1
TGTGCCAGCAGCGTAGGAGGTAGCACTGAAGCTTTCTTT
CASSVGGSTEAFF
>16|TRBV9|-|-|TRBJ2-3
TGTGCCAGCAGCGTAGCCGTTGACGGCAGCACAGATACGCAGTATTTT
CASSVAVDGSTDTQYF
>12|TRBV6-5|-|-|TRBJ1-5
TGTGCCAGCAGTACTAGCAATCAGCCCCAGCATTTT
CASSTSNQPQHF
>16|TRBV4-3|TRBD2|-|TRBJ2-1
TGCGCCAGCAGCCAAAATAGCGGGACCCGGTACAATGAGCAGTTCTTC
CASSQNSGTRYNEQFF
>15|TRBV7-3|-|once|TRBJ2-2
TGTGCCAGCAGGTCGGGCCTGTCGGACACCGGGGAGCTGTTTTTT
CASRSGLSDTGELFF
>17|TRBV6-1|-|-|TRBJ2-6
TGTGCCAGCAGTGAAGGGGGAGGGGGCCCTGGGGCCAACGTCCTGACTTTC
CASSEGGGGPGANVLTF
>20|TRBV19|-|once|TRBJ1-5
TGTGCCAGTAGTATAGATGGGTGGTCGGCAGGGCACTATAGCAATCAGCCCCAGCATTTT
CASSIDGWSAGHYSNQPQHF
>16|TRBV27|TRBD2|-|TRBJ2-3
TGTGCCAGCAGTTTATACGGGACTAGCGGCACAGATACGCAGTATTTT
CASSLYGTSGTDTQYF
>16|TRBV14|TRBD1|-|TRBJ1-2
TGTGCCAGCAGCCAAAAGAACAGGGGAATAGACTATGGCTACACCTTC
CASSQKNRGIDYGYTF
>18|TRBV2|-|-|TRBJ2-6
TGTGCCAGCAGTCGCGAGGACGAGGATCCTCCTGGGGCCAACGTCCTGACTTTC
CASSREDEDPPGANVLTF
>14|TRBV6-5|TRBD2|-|TRBJ2-5
TGTGCCAGCAGTCCTATCGGGGGGAGGGAGACCCAGTACTTC
CASSPIGGRETQYF
>13|TRBV30|TRBD2|-|TRBJ2-3
TGTGCCTGGAATACGGGAGGGTTCGATACGCAGTATTTT
CAWNTGGFDTQYF